This TCR beta chain was profiled in a study of T cell changes during pregnancy in multiple sclerosis. Trimming shortened V by 5 bases and J by 1 base, and 8 bases separated the two germline ends. From germline, CDR1 is MNHEY and CDR2 SMNVEV (reference sequence). CDR3 length: 13 amino acids. Method: immunoSEQ multiplex PCR; TCRdb's copy keeps in-frame clones and lacks some. The table records approximately 32,000 clones, around 90% of them present only once. The chain combines TRBV27 with TRBJ2-5, with D perhaps TRBD1 (6 bases). The sequencing used CD8+ T cells from peripheral blood mononuclear cells, collected in the first trimester of pregnancy. The receptor was derived from a female donor with multiple sclerosis, enrolled in a pregnancy study. CDR3 nucleotides: TGTGCCAGCAGTATGGACAGCCAAGAGACCCAGTACTTC. Its protein product is CASSMDSQETQYF.